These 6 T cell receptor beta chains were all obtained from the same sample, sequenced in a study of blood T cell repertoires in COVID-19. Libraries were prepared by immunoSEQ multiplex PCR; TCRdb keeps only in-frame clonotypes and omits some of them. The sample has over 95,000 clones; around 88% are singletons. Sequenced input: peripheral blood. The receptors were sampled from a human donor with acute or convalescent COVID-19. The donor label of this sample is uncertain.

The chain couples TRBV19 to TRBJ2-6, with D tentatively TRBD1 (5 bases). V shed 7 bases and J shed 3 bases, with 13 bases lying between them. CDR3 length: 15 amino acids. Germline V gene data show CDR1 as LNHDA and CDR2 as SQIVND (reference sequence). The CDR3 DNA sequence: TGTGCCAGTACCCTCAGGGTGGATGGGGCCAACGTCCTGACTTTC. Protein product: CASTLRVDGANVLTF. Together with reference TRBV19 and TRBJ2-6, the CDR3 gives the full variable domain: DGGITQSPKYLFRKEGQNVTLSCEQNLNHDAMYWYRQDPGQGLRLIYYSQIVNDFQKGDIAEGYSVSREKKESFPLTVTSAQKNPTAFYLCASTLRVDGANVLTFGAGSRLTVL.

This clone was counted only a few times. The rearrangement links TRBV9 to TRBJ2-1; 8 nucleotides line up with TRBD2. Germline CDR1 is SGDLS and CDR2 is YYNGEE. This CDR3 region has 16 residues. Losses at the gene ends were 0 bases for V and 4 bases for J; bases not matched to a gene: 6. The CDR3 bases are TGTGCCAGCAGCGTAGCATCACTAGCGGCGTACAATGAGCAGTTCTTC. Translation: CASSVASLAAYNEQFF.

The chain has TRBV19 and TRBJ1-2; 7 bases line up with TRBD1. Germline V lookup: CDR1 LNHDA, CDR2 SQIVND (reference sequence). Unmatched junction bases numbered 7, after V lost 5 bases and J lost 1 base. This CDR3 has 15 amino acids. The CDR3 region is CASSSYRDSNYGYTF. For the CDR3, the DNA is TGTGCCAGTAGTTCATACCGGGACAGTAACTATGGCTACACCTTC.

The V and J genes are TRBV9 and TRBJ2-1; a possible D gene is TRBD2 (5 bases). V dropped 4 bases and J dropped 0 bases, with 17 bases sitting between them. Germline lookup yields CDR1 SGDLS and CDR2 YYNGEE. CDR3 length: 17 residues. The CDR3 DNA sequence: TGTGCCAGCAGCCCCCCCGCGACGGGAAGCTCCTACAATGAGCAGTTCTTC. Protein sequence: CASSPPATGSSYNEQFF. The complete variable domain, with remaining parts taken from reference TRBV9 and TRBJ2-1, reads DSGVTQTPKHLITATGQRVTLRCSPRSGDLSVYWYQQSLDQGLQFLIQYYNGEERAKGNILERFSAQQFPDLHSELNLSSLELGDSALYFCASSPPATGSSYNEQFFGPGTRLTVL.

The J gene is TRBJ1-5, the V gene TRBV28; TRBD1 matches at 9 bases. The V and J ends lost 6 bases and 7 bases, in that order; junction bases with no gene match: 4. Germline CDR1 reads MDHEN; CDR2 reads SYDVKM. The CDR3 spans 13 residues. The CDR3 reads CASRPGQGQPQHF. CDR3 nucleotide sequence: TGTGCCAGCAGACCGGGACAGGGCCAGCCCCAGCATTTT.

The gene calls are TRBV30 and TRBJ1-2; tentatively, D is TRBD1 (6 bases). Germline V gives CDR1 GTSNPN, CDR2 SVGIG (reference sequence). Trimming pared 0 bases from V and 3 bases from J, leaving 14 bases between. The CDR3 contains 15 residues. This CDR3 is CAWSVLSDSYYGYTF. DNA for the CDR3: TGTGCCTGGAGTGTACTTTCGGACAGCTACTATGGCTACACCTTC.